The 2 T cell receptor beta chains below all came from one sample that was sequenced in a study of memory CD4+ T cells and cytomegalovirus serostatus (dated by TCRdb to about 2019). A FACSAria II was used to sort memory CD4+ T cells, defined as single viable CD3+CD4+CD8-CD45RO+ cells. Library construction relied on the immunoSEQ multiplex PCR assay. In its TCRdb copy, this immuneACCESS table keeps in-frame sequences only and misses some clones. Where compared with another copy, unresolved V genes explain less than half of these, and the others have no known cause. This sample comprises tens of thousands of clones, 75% to 80% of them detected only once. The biggest ten clones account for about 4.8% of the sample. The sequenced material came from memory CD4+ T cells from blood. The receptors originated from an adult in good health and CMV-seropositive.

The chain links TRBV15 to TRBJ1-4, with 7 bases identical to TRBD1. This CDR3 has 18 amino acids. V gave up 5 bases and J gave up 6 bases; unmatched junction bases: 18. Germline V gene data show CDR1 as LNHNV and CDR2 as YYDKDF (reference sequence). The CDR3 is CATSSDLPGQSIHEKLFF. The CDR3 nucleotides are TGTGCCACCAGCTCCGACCTTCCGGGACAGTCAATCCATGAAAAACTGTTTTTT. The full variable domain, completed using reference TRBV15 and TRBJ1-4, is DAMVIQNPRYQVTQFGKPVTLSCSQTLNHNVMYWYQQKSSQAPKLLFHYYDKDFNNEADTPDNFQSRRPNTSFCFLDIRSPGLGDTAMYLCATSSDLPGQSIHEKLFFGSGTQLSVL.

The chain links TRBV28 to TRBJ1-5; D is unclear. The germline V gene has CDR1 MDHEN and CDR2 SYDVKM. The CDR3 is 16 amino acids. V was trimmed by 5 bases and J by 2 bases, leaving 16 bases between them. Here the CDR3 reads CASSPSEDVGNQPQHF. The CDR3 DNA reads as TGTGCCAGCAGTCCATCCGAGGACGTGGGCAATCAGCCCCAGCATTTT.